These 2 T cell receptor beta chains originate from one sample sequenced in a study of identical twins' blood T cells (dated by TCRdb to the early 2010s). The library was obtained by 5' RACE. TCRdb lists the instrument as Illumina Genome Analyzer IIx. The public reads were quality trimmed at Q25 with fastp and then assembled into clones with MiXCR by TCRdb, keeping productive beta chains. Merged by CDR3 protein, the rows form single entries marked with the most common genes and DNA. This sample's listing comprises a few distinct CDR3 sequences. Sequenced input: PBMCs. Every receptor here comes from a woman between 18 and 55 years old in good health. This table probably holds off-target reads from a library built for another chain.

The V call is TRBV21-1, the J call TRBJ1-5. TRBV21-1 represents a pseudogene. The CDR3 is 13 residues long. CDR3 residues: CASSNMSADGLTF. The DNA of the CDR3 is TGTGCCAGCAGCAATATGAGTGCTGACGGACTCACCTTT.

Details on this clonotype: A junction end diverges from the germline sequence, so it may reflect a read error. This sequence joins TRBV5-1 and TRBJ1-1, with D unresolved. This CDR3 spans 9 amino acids. CDR1 is SGHRS and CDR2 is YFSETQ in the germline V gene. The chain's CDR3 is CATSNDMRF. The DNA of the CDR3 is TGCGCCACCTCAAATGACATGCGCTTT. The entire variable domain, with the rest obtained from reference TRBV5-1 and TRBJ1-1, is as follows: KAGVTQTPRYLIKTRGQQVTLSCSPISGHRSVSWYQQTPGQGLQFLFEYFSETQRNKGNFPGRFSGRQFSNSRSEMNVSTLELGDSALYLCATSNDMRFGQGTRLTVV.